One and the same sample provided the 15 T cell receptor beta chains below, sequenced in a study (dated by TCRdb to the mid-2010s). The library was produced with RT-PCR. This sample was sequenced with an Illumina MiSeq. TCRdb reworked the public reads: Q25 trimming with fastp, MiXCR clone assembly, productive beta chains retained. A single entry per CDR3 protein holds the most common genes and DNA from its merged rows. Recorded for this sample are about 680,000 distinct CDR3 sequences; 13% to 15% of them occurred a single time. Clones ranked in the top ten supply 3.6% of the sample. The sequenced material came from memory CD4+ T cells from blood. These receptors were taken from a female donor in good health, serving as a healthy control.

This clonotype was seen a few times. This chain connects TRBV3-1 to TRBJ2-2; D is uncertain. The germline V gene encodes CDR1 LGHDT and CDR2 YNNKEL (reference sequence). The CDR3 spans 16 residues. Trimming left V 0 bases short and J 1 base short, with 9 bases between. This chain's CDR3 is CASSQDSTVNTGELFF. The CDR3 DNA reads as TGTGCCAGCAGCCAAGATTCCACGGTGAACACCGGGGAGCTGTTTTTT.

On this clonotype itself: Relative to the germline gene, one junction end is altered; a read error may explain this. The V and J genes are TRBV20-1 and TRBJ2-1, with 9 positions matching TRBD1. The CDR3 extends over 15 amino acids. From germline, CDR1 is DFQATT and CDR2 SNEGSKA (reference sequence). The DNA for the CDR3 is TGCAGTGCTAGAGAAACCGGGACAGGGTCCAATGAGCAGTCCTTC. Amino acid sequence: CSARETGTGSNEQSF.

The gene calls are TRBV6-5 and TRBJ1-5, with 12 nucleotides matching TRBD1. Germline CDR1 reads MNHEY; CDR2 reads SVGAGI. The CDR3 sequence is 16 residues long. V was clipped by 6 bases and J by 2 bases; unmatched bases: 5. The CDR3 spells CASSAGTGGGNQPQHF. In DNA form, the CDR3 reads TGTGCCAGCAGCGCCGGGACAGGGGGCGGCAATCAGCCCCAGCATTTT.

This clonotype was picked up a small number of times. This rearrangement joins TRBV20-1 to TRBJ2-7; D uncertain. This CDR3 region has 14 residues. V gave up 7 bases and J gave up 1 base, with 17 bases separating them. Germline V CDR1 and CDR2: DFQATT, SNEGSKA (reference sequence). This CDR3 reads CSGLGSFTSYEQYF. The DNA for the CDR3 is TGCAGTGGACTGGGCTCTTTTACGTCCTACGAGCAGTACTTC.

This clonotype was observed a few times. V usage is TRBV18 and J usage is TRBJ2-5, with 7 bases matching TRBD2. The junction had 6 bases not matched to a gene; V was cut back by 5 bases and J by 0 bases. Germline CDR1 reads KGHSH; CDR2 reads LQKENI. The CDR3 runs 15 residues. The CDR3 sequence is CASSSGLPYQETQYF. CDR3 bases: TGTGCCAGCTCATCGGGACTACCATACCAAGAGACCCAGTACTTC.

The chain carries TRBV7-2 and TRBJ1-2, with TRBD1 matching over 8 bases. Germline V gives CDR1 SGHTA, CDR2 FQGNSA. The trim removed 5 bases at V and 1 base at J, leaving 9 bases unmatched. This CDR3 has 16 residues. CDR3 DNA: TGTGCCAGCAGCCCCGGGCAGACAGGGGATAACTATGGCTACACCTTC. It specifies CASSPGQTGDNYGYTF.

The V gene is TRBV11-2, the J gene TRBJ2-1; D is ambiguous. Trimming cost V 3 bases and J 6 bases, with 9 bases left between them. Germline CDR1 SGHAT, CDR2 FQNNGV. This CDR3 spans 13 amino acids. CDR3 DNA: TGTGCCAGCAGCTTCGGACGGCTCAATGAGCAGTTCTTC. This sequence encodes CASSFGRLNEQFF.

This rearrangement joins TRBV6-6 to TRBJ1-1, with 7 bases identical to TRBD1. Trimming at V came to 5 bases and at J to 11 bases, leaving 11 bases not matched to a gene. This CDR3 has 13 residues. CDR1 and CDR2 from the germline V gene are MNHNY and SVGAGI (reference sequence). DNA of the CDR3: TGTGCCAGCAGTCCTACTCCTACAGGGGACGCTTTCTTT. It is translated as CASSPTPTGDAFF.

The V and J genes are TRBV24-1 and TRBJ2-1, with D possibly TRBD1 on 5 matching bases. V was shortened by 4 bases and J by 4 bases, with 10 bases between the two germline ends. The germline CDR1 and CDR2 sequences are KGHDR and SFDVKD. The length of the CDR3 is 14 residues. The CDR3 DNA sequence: TGTGCCACCAGTGAGGCAGGGCCATACAATGAGCAGTTCTTC. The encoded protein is CATSEAGPYNEQFF.

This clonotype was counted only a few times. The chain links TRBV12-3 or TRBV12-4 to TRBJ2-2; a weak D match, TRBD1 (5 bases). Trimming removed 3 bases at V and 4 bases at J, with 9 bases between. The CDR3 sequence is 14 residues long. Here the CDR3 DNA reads TGTGCCAGCAGTTTTTTCCAGGGCACCGGGGAGCTGTTTTTT. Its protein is CASSFFQGTGELFF.

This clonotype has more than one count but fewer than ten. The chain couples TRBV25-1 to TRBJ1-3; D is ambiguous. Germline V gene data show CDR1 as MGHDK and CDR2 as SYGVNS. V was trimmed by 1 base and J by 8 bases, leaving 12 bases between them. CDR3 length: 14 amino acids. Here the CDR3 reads CASSESRSIDTIYF. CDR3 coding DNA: TGTGCCAGCAGTGAATCTCGGAGTATAGACACCATATATTTT. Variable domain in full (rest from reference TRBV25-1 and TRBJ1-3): EADIYQTPRYLVIGTGKKITLECSQTMGHDKMYWYQQDPGMELHLIHYSYGVNSTEKGDLSSESTVSRIRTEHFPLTLESARPSHTSQYLCASSESRSIDTIYFGEGSWLTVV.

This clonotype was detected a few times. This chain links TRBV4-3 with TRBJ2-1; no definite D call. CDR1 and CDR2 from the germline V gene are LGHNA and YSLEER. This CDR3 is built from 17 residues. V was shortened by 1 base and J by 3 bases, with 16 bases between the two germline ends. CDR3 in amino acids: CASSQAPAPNNYNEQFF. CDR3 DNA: TGCGCCAGCAGCCAAGCCCCAGCACCCAACAACTACAATGAGCAGTTCTTC.

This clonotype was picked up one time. CDR3 sequence (DNA): TGTGCCAGCAGCTTAGCGCAGGTGGGAACCTCTGGGGCCAACGTCCTGACTTTC. Its protein product is CASSLAQVGTSGANVLTF. The chain couples TRBV7-2 to TRBJ2-6; no clear D gene. The germline V and J ends were trimmed by 0 bases and 0 bases, with 12 bases remaining between them. The germline CDR1 and CDR2 sequences are SGHTA and FQGNSA. The CDR3 has 18 amino acids.

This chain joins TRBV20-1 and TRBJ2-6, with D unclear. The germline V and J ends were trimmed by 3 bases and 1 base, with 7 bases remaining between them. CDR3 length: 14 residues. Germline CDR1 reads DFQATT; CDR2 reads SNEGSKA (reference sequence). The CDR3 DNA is TGCAGTGCTAGTGGACGGTCTGGGGCCAACGTCCTGACTTTC. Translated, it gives CSASGRSGANVLTF.

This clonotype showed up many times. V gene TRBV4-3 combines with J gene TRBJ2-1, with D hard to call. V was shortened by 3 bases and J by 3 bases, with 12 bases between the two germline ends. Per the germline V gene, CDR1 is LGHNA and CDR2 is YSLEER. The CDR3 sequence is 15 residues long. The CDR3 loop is CASSQGVAIYNEQFF. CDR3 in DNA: TGCGCCAGCAGCCAGGGCGTTGCGATCTACAATGAGCAGTTCTTC.